The clone carrying this T cell receptor beta chain was seen only a few times. Its antigen is unidentified. It was with a sample-barcoded 5' primer and a J-beta primer mix that a second PCR of roughly 6 to 12 cycles was run. Each of the samples gave a minimum of 3 million paired-end reads that contained CDR3. Using its own MiXCR run on the 5' RACE reads, TCRdb lists one record per CDR3 protein. This table has about a million distinct CDR3 sequences, less than 45% appearing once. These data are taken from a study of blood T cells in healthy people across ages. Broader study findings: It was found that TCR beta diversity correlated strongly with the percentage of naive T cells. Shifts in expanded clonotypes may have been confounded by donor CMV status, which was unknown. Observed TCR beta diversity per million T cells went down as age went up. This fall followed a roughly linear course with age.

Trimming left V 6 bases short and J 1 base short, with 12 bases between. This CDR3 contains 14 residues. Germline CDR1 reads MDHEN; CDR2 reads SYDVKM. The chain carries TRBV28 and TRBJ1-1; TRBD1 might be the D (5 bases). Material: blood. This clonotype originated in a man aged 18 to 30 in good health. The CDR3 loop reads CASRTGRKNTEAFF. The CDR3 bases are TGTGCCAGCAGAACGGGACGTAAGAACACTGAAGCTTTCTTT. Filled out from reference TRBV28 and TRBJ1-1, the complete variable domain reads DVKVTQSSRYLVKRTGEKVFLECVQDMDHENMFWYRQDPGLGLRLIYFSYDVKMKEKGDIPEGYSVSREKKERFSLILESASTNQTSMYLCASRTGRKNTEAFFGQGTRLTVV.